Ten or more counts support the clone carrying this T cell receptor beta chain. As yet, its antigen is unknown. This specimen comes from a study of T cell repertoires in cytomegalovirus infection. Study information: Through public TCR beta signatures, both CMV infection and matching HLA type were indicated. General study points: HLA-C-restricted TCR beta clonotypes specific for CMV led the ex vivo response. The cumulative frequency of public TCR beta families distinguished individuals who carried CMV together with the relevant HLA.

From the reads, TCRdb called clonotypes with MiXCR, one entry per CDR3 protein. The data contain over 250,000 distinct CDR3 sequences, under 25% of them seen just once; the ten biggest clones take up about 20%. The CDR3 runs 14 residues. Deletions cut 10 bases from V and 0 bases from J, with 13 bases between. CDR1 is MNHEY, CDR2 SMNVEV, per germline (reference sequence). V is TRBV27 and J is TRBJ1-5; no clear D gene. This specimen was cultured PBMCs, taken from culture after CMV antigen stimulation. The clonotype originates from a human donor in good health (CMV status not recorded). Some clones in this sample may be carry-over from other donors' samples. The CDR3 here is CATPHGDSNQPQHF. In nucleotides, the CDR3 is TGTGCCACCCCCCATGGGGATAGCAATCAGCCCCAGCATTTT.